The next 10 T cell receptor beta chains were all read from a single sample in a study of T cell responses to AZD1222 COVID-19 vaccine. Profiling relied on immunoSEQ multiplex PCR, and the TCRdb table lists in-frame clones only, not all of them. Its table records about 140,000 clones. Material: peripheral blood. These receptors came from an adult in good health.

This CDR3 is CATTRGGQDEQYF. Written as DNA, the CDR3 is TGTGCCACTACGCGGGGGGGCCAGGACGAGCAGTACTTC. The chain employs TRBV18 and TRBJ2-7; TRBD2 matches at 9 bases. Trimming took 10 bases from V and 5 from J; bases not matched to a gene: 9. The CDR3 is 13 residues long. Germline V gene data show CDR1 as KGHSH and CDR2 as LQKENI.

This sequence joins TRBV28 and TRBJ1-1; D remains unclear. V was clipped by 3 bases and J by 7 bases, with 12 bases between them. This CDR3 region has 13 residues. Germline V gives CDR1 MDHEN, CDR2 SYDVKM. The CDR3 loop reads CASSLGVPSEAFF. Here the CDR3 DNA reads TGTGCCAGCAGTTTGGGAGTCCCCAGTGAAGCTTTCTTT.

The CDR3 bases are TGTGCCAGTAGCCCTCGGCGGGGGGGTACAGATACGCAGTATTTT. Its translation: CASSPRRGGTDTQYF. The chain couples TRBV19 to TRBJ2-3; 9 bases map to TRBD2. CDR3 length: 15 residues. Germline V gives CDR1 LNHDA, CDR2 SQIVND (reference sequence). Trimming at V came to 6 bases and at J to 3 bases, leaving 7 bases not matched to a gene.

J is TRBJ1-6 and V is TRBV7-9; 8 nucleotides match TRBD1. Germline V lookup: CDR1 SEHNR, CDR2 FQNEAQ (reference sequence). This CDR3 contains 16 residues. J gave up 5 bases and V 5 bases, and 8 bases lay outside the gene matches. The CDR3 DNA is TGTGCCAGCAGCCCTGGGGGCAGGGGGCATAATTCACCCCTCCACTTT. Protein sequence: CASSPGGRGHNSPLHF.

The V and J genes are TRBV5-1 and TRBJ2-3, with D hard to call. Germline CDR1 reads SGHRS; CDR2 reads YFSETQ. There are 14 residues in the CDR3. Trimming left V 0 bases short and J 5 bases short, with 10 bases between. CDR3 nucleotides: TGCGCCAGCAGCTTGGGTCAGGTGCTAGATACGCAGTATTTT. Translating gives CASSLGQVLDTQYF.

V usage is TRBV30 and J usage is TRBJ1-2, with a possible D match to TRBD1 (5 bases). With 5 bases removed from V and 7 bases from J, the gap between germline ends came to 14 bases. This CDR3 is built from 12 residues. Germline V gene sequence: CDR1 GTSNPN, CDR2 SVGIG (reference sequence). The CDR3 bases are TGTGCCTGGGACAGACCCCAGGGTGGCTACACCTTC. It yields the protein CAWDRPQGGYTF. Complete variable domain (other parts from reference TRBV30 and TRBJ1-2): SQTIHQWPATLVQPVGSPLSLECTVEGTSNPNLYWYRQAAGRGLQLLFYSVGIGQISSEVPQNLSASRPQDRQFILSSKKLLLSDSGFYLCAWDRPQGGYTFGSGTRLTVV.

The chain combines TRBV5-1 with TRBJ1-1, with D possibly matching TRBD1 (6 bases). Germline values: CDR1 SGHRS, CDR2 YFSETQ. The CDR3 extends over 16 amino acids. The ends were cut back, 4 bases at V and 5 bases at J, with 21 bases in the middle. CDR3 in amino acids: CASSPESGRGGTEAFF. CDR3 in DNA: TGCGCCAGCAGCCCAGAAAGTGGCAGGGGAGGGACTGAAGCTTTCTTT.

The chain recombines TRBV5-4 with TRBJ2-3; 10 bases are a match to TRBD2. CDR3 length equals 17 residues. The junction had 14 bases not matched to a gene; V was cut back by 4 bases and J by 6 bases. Germline V gene data show CDR1 as SGHNT and CDR2 as YYREEE (reference sequence). In DNA form, the CDR3 reads TGTGCCAGCAGCCAAGGCCCAAAAGCGGGGGGGCTGGATACGCAGTATTTT. Encoded protein: CASSQGPKAGGLDTQYF.

The genes are TRBV11-2 and TRBJ2-1; possibly TRBD1 or TRBD2 for D (6 bases each). The CDR3 sequence is 15 residues long. V lost 1 base and J 7 bases, leaving 14 bases between the germline ends. Germline CDR1 is SGHAT and CDR2 is FQNNGV. CDR3 protein: CASSLARGGKNEQFF. The CDR3 nucleotides are TGTGCCAGCAGCTTAGCCAGGGGAGGAAAGAATGAGCAGTTCTTC.

This sequence joins TRBV7-2 and TRBJ2-7, with D possibly TRBD1 on 6 matching bases. The germline CDR1 and CDR2 sequences are SGHTA and FQGNSA. There are 16 residues in the CDR3. The V and J ends lost 2 bases and 3 bases respectively, with 17 bases between them. The CDR3 is CASSLNRNTGLYEQYF. The CDR3 DNA reads TGTGCCAGCAGCTTAAATCGGAACACAGGGCTCTACGAGCAGTACTTC.